Listed here are 14 T cell receptor beta chains from one sample, sequenced in a study of response to subunit inactivated influenza vaccine listed by TCRdb under 2018. The library was prepared using RT-PCR. These reads were obtained on an Illumina HiSeq 2500. TCRdb took the public reads, trimmed them with fastp at Q25, ran MiXCR for clone calling and kept in-frame beta chains. Rows matching on CDR3 protein sequence are summarized as one entry with the most common DNA and genes. For this sample there are roughly 630,000 distinct CDR3 sequences; about 15% appear just once. The ten largest clones add up to 7.5% to 8% of the sample. The specimen was PBMCs from blood, collected around 14 days before vaccination. Receptor source: a man aged 50 or older who received an inactivated influenza vaccine. Donor details come from another sample of the same person, matched by shared clones.

This clonotype came up a few times. The chain joins TRBV7-2 to TRBJ1-1, with 7 positions matching TRBD1. Germline lookup yields CDR1 SGHTA and CDR2 FQGNSA. This CDR3 contains 14 residues. V shed 0 bases and J 7 bases; nucleotides not matched to a gene: 5. The CDR3 sequence: CASSLAPGGYEAFF. The CDR3 DNA reads as TGTGCCAGCAGCTTAGCGCCAGGGGGGTATGAAGCTTTCTTT.

The table lists this clonotype with a few counts. V is TRBV11-2 and J is TRBJ2-5; D may be TRBD2 (5 bases). The CDR3 loop spans 14 amino acids. Germline CDR1 is SGHAT and CDR2 is FQNNGV. The V end lost 0 bases, the J end lost 4 bases, and 9 bases lay between the germline ends. The CDR3 protein is CASSLDIGRETQYF. Here the CDR3 DNA reads TGTGCCAGCAGCTTAGATATAGGGAGAGAGACCCAGTACTTC.

There are many counts of this clonotype. Here the CDR3 DNA reads TGTGCCAGCAGCTTAGAAGGCTACGGCCTGACAGATACGCAGTATTTT. It yields the protein CASSLEGYGLTDTQYF. The rearrangement links TRBV7-2 to TRBJ2-3; D call uncertain. Deletions cut 1 base from V and 3 bases from J, with 14 bases between. Germline assignment: CDR1 SGHTA and CDR2 FQGNSA. CDR3 length equals 16 residues.

The rearrangement uses TRBV7-2 and TRBJ1-5; D might be TRBD1 (5 bases). Germline V gene sequence: CDR1 SGHTA, CDR2 FQGNSA. This CDR3 is built from 14 residues. Trimming stripped 5 bases from V and 7 bases from J, with 15 bases between. The CDR3 DNA reads as TGTGCCAGCAGCCCCTTGGGGACGGGCCAGCCCCAGCATTTT. Protein product: CASSPLGTGQPQHF.

This clonotype was counted ten times or more. V gene TRBV5-5 combines with J gene TRBJ2-2; 10 nucleotides align to TRBD1. J gave up 2 bases and V 3 bases, and 1 base lay outside the gene matches. The CDR3 consists of 15 residues. Germline CDR1 is SGHKS and CDR2 is YYEKEE (reference sequence). CDR3 sequence (DNA): TGTGCCAGCAGCTCGACAGGGGGCAACACCGGGGAGCTGTTTTTT. Amino acid sequence: CASSSTGGNTGELFF.

The chain combines TRBV6-2 or TRBV6-3 with TRBJ2-7; tentative D call: TRBD2 (5 bases). V gave up 3 bases and J gave up 5 bases, with 8 bases separating them. CDR3 size: 12 residues. Germline values: CDR1 MNHEY, CDR2 SVGEGT. The chain's CDR3 is CASSYWENEQYF. Here the CDR3 DNA reads TGTGCCAGCAGTTATTGGGAGAACGAGCAGTACTTC.

The V gene is TRBV7-9, the J gene TRBJ2-3, with 8 nucleotides matching TRBD2. In germline, CDR1 is SEHNR, CDR2 FQNEAQ (reference sequence). V lost 5 bases to trimming and J lost 2 bases; unmatched junction nucleotides: 9. This CDR3 comprises 16 residues. CDR3 nucleotides: TGTGCCAGCAGCCCCGGGACGGGGGGGCACACAGATACGCAGTATTTT. Its protein is CASSPGTGGHTDTQYF.

The chain couples TRBV4-1 to TRBJ2-2, with 7 bases that match TRBD1. Trimming took 0 bases from V and 4 from J; bases not matched to a gene: 8. There are 17 residues in the CDR3. Germline V gene lookup returns CDR1 MGHRA and CDR2 YSYEKL. CDR3 in DNA: TGCGCCAGCAGCCAAGATCGGGATAGGGGGCCCACCGGGGAGCTGTTTTTT. Residues: CASSQDRDRGPTGELFF.

In this sample, this clonotype turned up a few times. The V and J genes are TRBV5-6 and TRBJ2-7; D gene unclear. CDR3 length: 14 residues. The V gene's germline CDR1 is SGHDT and CDR2 YYEEEE. Trimming removed 0 bases at V and 3 bases at J, with 10 bases between. The DNA of the CDR3 is TGTGCCAGCAGCTTGGTGGGGATCCGCTACGAGCAGTACTTC. This codes for CASSLVGIRYEQYF.

This clonotype was observed a few times. The chain recombines TRBV5-1 with TRBJ1-1; D perhaps matches TRBD1 (5 bases). V lost 0 bases and J lost 2, with 11 bases in between. The CDR3 totals 15 residues. Germline CDR1 and CDR2: SGHRS and YFSETQ. CDR3 region: CASSLGAGGNTEAFF. The CDR3 DNA reads as TGCGCCAGCAGCTTGGGGGCTGGGGGTAACACTGAAGCTTTCTTT.

The rearrangement links TRBV20-1 to TRBJ2-3; no reliable D call. The CDR3 has 14 amino acids. CDR1 DFQATT and CDR2 SNEGSKA come from the germline V gene (reference sequence). V was pared by 0 bases and J by 6 bases, with 13 bases between. The CDR3 loop reads CSAREGSTTDTQYF. The CDR3, as DNA: TGCAGTGCTAGAGAGGGGTCTACAACGGATACGCAGTATTTT.

The chain links TRBV6-6 to TRBJ1-1; 7 bases map to TRBD1. The germline V gene encodes CDR1 MNHNY and CDR2 SVGAGI (reference sequence). The trim removed 5 bases at V and 6 bases at J, leaving 6 bases unmatched. The length of the CDR3 is 13 residues. The CDR3 sequence is CASSPRGGAEAFF. The DNA for the CDR3 is TGTGCCAGCAGTCCACGAGGGGGCGCTGAAGCTTTCTTT.

The J gene is TRBJ2-7, the V gene TRBV7-1, with 10 bases identical to TRBD1. TRBV7-1 is reported as an ORF; its role is uncertain. V lost 5 bases to trimming and J lost 6 bases; unmatched junction nucleotides: 7. The CDR3 contains 14 residues. The CDR3 here is CASSPGQGTFEQYF. CDR3 nucleotide sequence: TGTGCCAGCAGCCCGGGACAGGGGACGTTCGAGCAGTACTTC.

In this sample, this clonotype turned up a few times. The chain has TRBV7-9 and TRBJ1-2; D possibly corresponds to TRBD1 (5 bases). The ends were cut back, 2 bases at V and 6 bases at J, with 16 bases in the middle. In germline, CDR1 is SEHNR, CDR2 FQNEAQ (reference sequence). CDR3 length: 15 amino acids. The CDR3 loop is CASSLRSAGSDGYTF. CDR3 sequence (DNA): TGTGCCAGCAGCTTAAGATCGGCAGGGTCGGATGGCTACACCTTC.